The sequence of this T cell receptor beta chain was determined in a study of T-cell reconstitution after alpha-beta-depleted transplantation in children. This clonotype was seen repeatedly, ten times or more. Researchers prepared the TCRbeta library using unique molecular identifiers, the study reports. TCRdb redid the calling of the PCR reads with MiXCR, one entry per CDR3 protein. The repertoire has around 200,000 distinct CDR3 sequences, around 9.6% of them found once; the top ten carry about 6.2%. This receptor was taken from a human donor who donated a stem cell graft to a child with acute lymphoblastic leukemia. Sequences were derived from PBMCs from the stem cell graft donor, sampled from the stem cell graft.

The CDR3 nucleotides are TGTGCCAGCAGTCGGGGTCCAGCGGGGAACACCGGGGAGCTGTTTTTT. It specifies CASSRGPAGNTGELFF. The V gene is TRBV28, the J gene TRBJ2-2; a weak D match, TRBD2 (6 bases). CDR3 size: 16 residues. Trimming took 5 bases from V and 1 from J, leaving 14 bases between them. Germline V gene sequence: CDR1 MDHEN, CDR2 SYDVKM.